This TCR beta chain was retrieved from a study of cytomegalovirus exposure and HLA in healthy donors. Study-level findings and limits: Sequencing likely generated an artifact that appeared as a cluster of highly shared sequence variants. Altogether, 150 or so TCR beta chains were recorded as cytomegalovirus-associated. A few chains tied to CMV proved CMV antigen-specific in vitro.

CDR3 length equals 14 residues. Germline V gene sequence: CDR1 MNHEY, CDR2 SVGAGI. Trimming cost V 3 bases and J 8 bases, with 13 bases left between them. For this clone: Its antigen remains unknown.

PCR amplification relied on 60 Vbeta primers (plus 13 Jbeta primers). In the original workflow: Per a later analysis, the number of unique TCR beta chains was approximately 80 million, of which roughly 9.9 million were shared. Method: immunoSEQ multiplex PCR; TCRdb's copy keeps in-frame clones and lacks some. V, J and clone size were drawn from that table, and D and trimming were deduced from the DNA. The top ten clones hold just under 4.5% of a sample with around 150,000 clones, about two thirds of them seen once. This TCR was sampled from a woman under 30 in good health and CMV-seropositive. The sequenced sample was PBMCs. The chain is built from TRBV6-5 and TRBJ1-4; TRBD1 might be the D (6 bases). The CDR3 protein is CASSYSGGVEKLFF. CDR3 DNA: TGTGCCAGCAGTTATTCGGGGGGCGTAGAAAAACTGTTTTTT.